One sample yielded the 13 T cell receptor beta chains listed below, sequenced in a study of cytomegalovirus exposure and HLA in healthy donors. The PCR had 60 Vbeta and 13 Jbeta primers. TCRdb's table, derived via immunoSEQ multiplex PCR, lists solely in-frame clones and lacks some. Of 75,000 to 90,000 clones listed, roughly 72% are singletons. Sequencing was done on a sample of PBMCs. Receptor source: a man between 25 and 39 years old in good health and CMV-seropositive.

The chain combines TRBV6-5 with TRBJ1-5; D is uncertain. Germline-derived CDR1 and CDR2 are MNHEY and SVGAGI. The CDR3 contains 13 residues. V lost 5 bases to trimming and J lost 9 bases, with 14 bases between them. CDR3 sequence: CASSPRLKVPQHF. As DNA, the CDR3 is TGTGCCAGCAGTCCGAGACTGAAGGTGCCCCAGCATTTT.

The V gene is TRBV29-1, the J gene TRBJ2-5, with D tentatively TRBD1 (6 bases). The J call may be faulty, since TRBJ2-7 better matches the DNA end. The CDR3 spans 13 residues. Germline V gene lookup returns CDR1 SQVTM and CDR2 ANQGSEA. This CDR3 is CSVEEAGVYEQYF. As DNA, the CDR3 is TGCAGCGTTGAAGAGGCAGGGGTCTACGAGCAGTACTTC.

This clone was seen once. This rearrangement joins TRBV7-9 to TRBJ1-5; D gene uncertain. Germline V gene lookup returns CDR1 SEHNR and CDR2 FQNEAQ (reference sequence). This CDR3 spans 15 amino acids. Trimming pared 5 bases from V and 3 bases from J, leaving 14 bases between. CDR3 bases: TGTGCCAGCAGCGTCCACACACAAGACAATCAGCCCCAGCATTTT. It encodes CASSVHTQDNQPQHF.

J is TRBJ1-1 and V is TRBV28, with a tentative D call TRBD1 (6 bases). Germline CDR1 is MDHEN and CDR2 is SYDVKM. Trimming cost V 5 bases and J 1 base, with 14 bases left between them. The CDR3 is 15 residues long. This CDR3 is CASSPAGAQNTEAFF. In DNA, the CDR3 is TGTGCCAGCAGTCCGGCAGGGGCCCAGAACACTGAAGCTTTCTTT.

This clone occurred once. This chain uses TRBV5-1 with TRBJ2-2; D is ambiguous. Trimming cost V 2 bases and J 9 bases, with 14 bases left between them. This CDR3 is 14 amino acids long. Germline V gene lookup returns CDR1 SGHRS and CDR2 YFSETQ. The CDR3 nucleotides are TGCGCCAGCAGCTTTTTCAGGTCAAACAGGGAGCTGTTTTTT. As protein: CASSFFRSNRELFF.

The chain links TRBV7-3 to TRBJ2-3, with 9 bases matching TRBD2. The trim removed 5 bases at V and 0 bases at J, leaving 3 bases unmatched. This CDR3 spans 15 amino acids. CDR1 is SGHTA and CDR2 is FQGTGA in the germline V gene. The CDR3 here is CASSQSGGSTDTQYF. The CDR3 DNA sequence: TGTGCCAGCAGCCAAAGCGGGGGGAGCACAGATACGCAGTATTTT.

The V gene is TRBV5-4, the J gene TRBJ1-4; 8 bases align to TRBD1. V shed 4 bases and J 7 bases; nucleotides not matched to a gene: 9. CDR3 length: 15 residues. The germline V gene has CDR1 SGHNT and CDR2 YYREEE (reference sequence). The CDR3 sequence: CASSAGQGEGEKLFF. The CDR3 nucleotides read TGTGCCAGCAGCGCCGGACAGGGAGAGGGTGAAAAACTGTTTTTT.

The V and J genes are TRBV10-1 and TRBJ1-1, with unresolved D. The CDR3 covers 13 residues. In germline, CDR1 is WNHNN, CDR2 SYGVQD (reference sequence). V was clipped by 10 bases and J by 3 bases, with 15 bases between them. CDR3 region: CATSEGADTEAFF. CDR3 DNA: TGCGCCACCTCTGAGGGCGCCGACACTGAAGCTTTCTTT.

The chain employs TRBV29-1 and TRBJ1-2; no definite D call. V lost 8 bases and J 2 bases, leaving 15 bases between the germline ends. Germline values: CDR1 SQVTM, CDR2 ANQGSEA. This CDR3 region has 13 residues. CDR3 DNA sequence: TGCAGCTCGGCCCCAGGAATCAACTATGGCTACACCTTC. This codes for CSSAPGINYGYTF. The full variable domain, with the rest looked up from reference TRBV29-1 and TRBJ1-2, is SAVISQKPSRDICQRGTSLTIQCQVDSQVTMMFWYRQQPGQSLTLIATANQGSEATYESGFVIDKFPISRPNLTFSTLTVSNMSPEDSSIYLCSSAPGINYGYTFGSGTRLTVV.

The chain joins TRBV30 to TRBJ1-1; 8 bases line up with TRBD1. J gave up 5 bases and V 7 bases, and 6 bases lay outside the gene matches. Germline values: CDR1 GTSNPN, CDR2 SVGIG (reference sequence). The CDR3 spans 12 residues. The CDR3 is CAFAGGYTEAFF. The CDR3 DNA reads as TGTGCCTTCGCAGGGGGCTATACTGAAGCTTTCTTT. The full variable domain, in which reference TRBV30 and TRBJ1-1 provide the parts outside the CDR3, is SQTIHQWPATLVQPVGSPLSLECTVEGTSNPNLYWYRQAAGRGLQLLFYSVGIGQISSEVPQNLSASRPQDRQFILSSKKLLLSDSGFYLCAFAGGYTEAFFGQGTRLTVV.

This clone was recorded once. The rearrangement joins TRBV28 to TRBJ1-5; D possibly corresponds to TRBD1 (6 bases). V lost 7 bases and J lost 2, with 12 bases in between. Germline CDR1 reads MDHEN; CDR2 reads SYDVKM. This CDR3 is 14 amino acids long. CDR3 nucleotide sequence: TGTGCCAGCATCATACAGGGAGGCAATCAGCCCCAGCATTTT. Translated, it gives CASIIQGGNQPQHF.

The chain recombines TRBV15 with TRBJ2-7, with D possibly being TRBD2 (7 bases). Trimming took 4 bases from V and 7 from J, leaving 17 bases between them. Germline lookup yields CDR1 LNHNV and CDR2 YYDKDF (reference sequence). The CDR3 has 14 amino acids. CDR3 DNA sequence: TGTGCCACCAGCAAAGGGGGGGATCTGAAAGAGCAGTACTTC. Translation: CATSKGGDLKEQYF.

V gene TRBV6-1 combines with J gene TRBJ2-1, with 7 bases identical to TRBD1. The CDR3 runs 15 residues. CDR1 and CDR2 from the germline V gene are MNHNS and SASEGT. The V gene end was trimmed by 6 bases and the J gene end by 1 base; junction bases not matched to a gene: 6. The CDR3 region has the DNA TGTGCCAGCAGCCTCGACAGGGTTTCCTACAATGAGCAGTTCTTC. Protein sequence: CASSLDRVSYNEQFF.